This T cell receptor (beta chain) appears in the sequencing data of a study of shared clonotypes between healthy human individuals. Overall study context: Each donor's CD8 memory used one plate, CD8 naive two, each CD4 subset three.

Whole-study results and caveats: Only blood underwent sampling, and tissue repertoires likely differ. Donors were few, which limited the genetic and exposure-history diversity represented.

At deep level, the assay was performed. TCRdb's table, derived via immunoSEQ multiplex PCR, lists solely in-frame clones and lacks some. Of a few million clones listed, less than 95% were seen once; the top ten hold 0.37%. Details on this clone: The target antigen is unknown.

The TCR comes from a man in his late teens or twenties in good health. Some clones in this sample may be carry-over from other donors' samples. Sequenced sample: naive CD4+ T cells from PBMCs. Subset reported: CD45RA+ positively selected.

The CDR3 spells CASSLDSPWTSSETQYF. The DNA of the CDR3 is TGTGCCAGCAGCTTAGATTCCCCATGGACTAGCTCGGAGACCCAGTACTTC. This chain links TRBV11-2 with TRBJ2-5, with TRBD2 matching 8 bases. Trimming removed 0 bases from V and 5 bases from J; junction bases left unmatched: 11. The germline V gene encodes CDR1 SGHAT and CDR2 FQNNGV. The CDR3 extends over 17 amino acids.